One T cell receptor (beta chain) is described in this entry. The data derive from a study of OX40 agonist ivuxolimab in advanced cancers. Study-level information: The study gave patients intravenous ivuxolimab at 0.01 to 10 mg/kg every 2 weeks.

The length of the CDR3 is 15 residues. Unmatched junction bases numbered 7, after V lost 3 bases and J lost 4 bases. Germline-derived CDR1 and CDR2 are SGHRS and YFSETQ. Clones were read by immunoSEQ multiplex PCR, and TCRdb kept only the in-frame ones, dropping some. The top ten clones hold about 4.5% of a sample with 72,000 or so clones, approximately 83% of them seen once. The source was CD4+ or CD8+ T cells sorted from blood, collected in a trial of the OX40 agonist ivuxolimab. The source of this sequence is an adult with an advanced solid tumor such as melanoma, head and neck, liver or kidney cancer. The chain is built from TRBV5-1 and TRBJ1-1; 9 bases are shared with TRBD1. CDR3 amino acids: CASSSGQGGGTEAFF. The CDR3 DNA reads TGCGCCAGCAGCTCGGGACAGGGAGGGGGCACTGAAGCTTTCTTT.